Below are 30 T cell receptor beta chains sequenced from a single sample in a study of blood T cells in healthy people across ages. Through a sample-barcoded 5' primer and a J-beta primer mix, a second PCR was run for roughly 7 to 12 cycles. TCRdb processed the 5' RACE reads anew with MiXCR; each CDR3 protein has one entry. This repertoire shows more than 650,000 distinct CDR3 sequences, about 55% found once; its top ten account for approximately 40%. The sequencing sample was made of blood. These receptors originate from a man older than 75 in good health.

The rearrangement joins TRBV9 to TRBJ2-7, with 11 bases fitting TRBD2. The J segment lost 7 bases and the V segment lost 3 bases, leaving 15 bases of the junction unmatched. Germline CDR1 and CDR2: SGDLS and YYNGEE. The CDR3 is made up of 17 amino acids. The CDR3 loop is CASSASPWTSGYNEQYF. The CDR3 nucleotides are TGTGCCAGCAGCGCCTCACCCTGGACTAGCGGGTACAATGAGCAGTACTTC.

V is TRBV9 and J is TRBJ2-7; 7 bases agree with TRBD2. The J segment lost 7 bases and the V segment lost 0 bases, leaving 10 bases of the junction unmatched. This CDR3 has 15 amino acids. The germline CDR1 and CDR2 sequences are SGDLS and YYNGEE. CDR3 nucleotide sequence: TGTGCCAGCAGCGTAGGGAGCGGGATGGCCTTAGAGCAGTACTTC. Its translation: CASSVGSGMALEQYF.

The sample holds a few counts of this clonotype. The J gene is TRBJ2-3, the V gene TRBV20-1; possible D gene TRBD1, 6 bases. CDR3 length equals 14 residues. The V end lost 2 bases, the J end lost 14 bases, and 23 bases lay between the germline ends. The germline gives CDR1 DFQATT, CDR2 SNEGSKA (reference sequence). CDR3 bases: TGCAGTGCTAGACCACAGGGAGAGCACAGATACGCGTATTTT. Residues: CSARPQGEHRYAYF.

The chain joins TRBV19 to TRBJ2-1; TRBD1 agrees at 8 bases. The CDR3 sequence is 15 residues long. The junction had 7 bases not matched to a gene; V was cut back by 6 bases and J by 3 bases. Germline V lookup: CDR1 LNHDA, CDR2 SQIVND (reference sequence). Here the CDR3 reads CASSAGQGVYNEQFF. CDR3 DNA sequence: TGTGCCAGTAGCGCAGGACAGGGAGTCTACAATGAGCAGTTCTTC.

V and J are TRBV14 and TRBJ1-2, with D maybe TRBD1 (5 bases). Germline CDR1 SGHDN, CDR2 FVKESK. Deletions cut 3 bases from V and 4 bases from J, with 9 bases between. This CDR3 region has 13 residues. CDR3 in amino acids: CASSQSTGYGYTF. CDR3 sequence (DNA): TGTGCCAGCAGCCAGTCAACAGGCTATGGCTACACCTTC.

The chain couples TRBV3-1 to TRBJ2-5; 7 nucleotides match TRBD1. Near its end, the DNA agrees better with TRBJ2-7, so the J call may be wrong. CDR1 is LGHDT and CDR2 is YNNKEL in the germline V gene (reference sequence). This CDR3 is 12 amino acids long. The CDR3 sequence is CASEGQSYEQYF. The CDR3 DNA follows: TGTGCCAGCGAGGGACAGAGCTACGAGCAGTACTTC.

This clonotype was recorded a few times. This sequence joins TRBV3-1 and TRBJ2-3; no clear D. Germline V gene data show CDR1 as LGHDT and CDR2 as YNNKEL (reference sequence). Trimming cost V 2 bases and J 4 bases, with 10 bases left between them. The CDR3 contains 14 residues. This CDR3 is CASSQNQAADTQYF. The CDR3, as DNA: TGTGCCAGCAGCCAAAATCAGGCTGCAGATACGCAGTATTTT.

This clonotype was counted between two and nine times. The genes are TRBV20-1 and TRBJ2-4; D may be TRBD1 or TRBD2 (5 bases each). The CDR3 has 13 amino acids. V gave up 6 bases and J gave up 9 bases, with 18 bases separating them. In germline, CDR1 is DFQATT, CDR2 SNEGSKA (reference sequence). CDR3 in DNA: TGCAGTGCCCTACCGGGACGCCCGGGCATTCAGTACTTC. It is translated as CSALPGRPGIQYF.

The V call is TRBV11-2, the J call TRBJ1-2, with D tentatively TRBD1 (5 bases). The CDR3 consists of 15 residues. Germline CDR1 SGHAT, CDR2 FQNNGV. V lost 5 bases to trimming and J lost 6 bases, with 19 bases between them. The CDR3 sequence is CASSPPLRGQHGYTF. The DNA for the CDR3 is TGTGCCAGCAGCCCCCCGCTGCGGGGCCAGCATGGCTACACCTTC.

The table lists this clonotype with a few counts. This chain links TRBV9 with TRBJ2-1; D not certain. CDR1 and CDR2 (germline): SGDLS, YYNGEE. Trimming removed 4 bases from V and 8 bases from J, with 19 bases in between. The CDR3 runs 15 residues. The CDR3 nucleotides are TGTGCCAGCAGCCCCAGTCCGTCCAGGCGCGATGAGCAGTTCTTC. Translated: CASSPSPSRRDEQFF.

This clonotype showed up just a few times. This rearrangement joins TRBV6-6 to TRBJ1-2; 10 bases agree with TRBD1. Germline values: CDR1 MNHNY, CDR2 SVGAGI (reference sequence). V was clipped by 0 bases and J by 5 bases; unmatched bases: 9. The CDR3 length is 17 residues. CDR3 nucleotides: TGTGCCAGCAGTTACTCGATCCTCCGGACAGGGGGGTATGGCTACACCTTC. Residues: CASSYSILRTGGYGYTF.

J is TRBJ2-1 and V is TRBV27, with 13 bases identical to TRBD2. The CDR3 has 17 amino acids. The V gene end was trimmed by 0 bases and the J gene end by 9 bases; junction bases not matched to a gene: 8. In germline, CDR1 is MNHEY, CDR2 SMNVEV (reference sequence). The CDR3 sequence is CASSLSRGLAGSGEQFF. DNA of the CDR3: TGTGCCAGCAGTTTATCGAGGGGACTAGCGGGAAGTGGTGAGCAGTTCTTC.

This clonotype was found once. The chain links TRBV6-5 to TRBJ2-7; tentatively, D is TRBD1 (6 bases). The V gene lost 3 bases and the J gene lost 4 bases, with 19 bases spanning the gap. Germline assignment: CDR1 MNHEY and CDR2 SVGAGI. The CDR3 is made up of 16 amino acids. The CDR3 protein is CASSYKSGTGPYEQYF. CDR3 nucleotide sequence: TGTGCCAGCAGTTATAAATCTGGCACAGGGCCATACGAGCAGTACTTC.

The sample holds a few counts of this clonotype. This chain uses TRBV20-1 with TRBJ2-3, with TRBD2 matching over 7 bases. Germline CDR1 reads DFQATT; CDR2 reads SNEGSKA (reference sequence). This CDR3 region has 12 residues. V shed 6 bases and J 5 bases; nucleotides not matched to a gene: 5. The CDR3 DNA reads TGCAGTGCGAGGACTAGTCTAGATACGCAGTATTTT. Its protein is CSARTSLDTQYF.

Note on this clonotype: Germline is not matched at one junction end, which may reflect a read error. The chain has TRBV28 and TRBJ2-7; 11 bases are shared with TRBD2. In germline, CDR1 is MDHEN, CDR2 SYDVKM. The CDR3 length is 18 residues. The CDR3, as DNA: TGTGGCAGCAGTGCCCCATTCGGACTAGCGGGTGTCACCTACGAGCAGTACTTC. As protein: CGSSAPFGLAGVTYEQYF.

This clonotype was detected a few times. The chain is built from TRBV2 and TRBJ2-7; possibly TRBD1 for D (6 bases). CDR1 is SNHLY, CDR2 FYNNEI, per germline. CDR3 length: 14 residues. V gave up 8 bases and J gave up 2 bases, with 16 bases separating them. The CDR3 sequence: CASSGAVKTYEQYF. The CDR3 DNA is TGTGCCAGCTCAGGGGCAGTGAAAACCTACGAGCAGTACTTC.

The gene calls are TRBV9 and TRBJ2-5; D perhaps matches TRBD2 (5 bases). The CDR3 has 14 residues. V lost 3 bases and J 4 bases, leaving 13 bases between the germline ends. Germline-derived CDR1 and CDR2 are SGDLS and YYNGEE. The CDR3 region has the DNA TGTGCCAGCAGCGCCCGGCTAGCATCAGAGACCCAGTACTTC. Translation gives CASSARLASETQYF.

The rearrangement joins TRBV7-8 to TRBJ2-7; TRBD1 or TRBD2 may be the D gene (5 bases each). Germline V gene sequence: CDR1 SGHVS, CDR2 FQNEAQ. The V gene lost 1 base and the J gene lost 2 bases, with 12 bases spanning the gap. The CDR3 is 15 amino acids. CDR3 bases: TGTGCCAGCAGCTTAGGGGTGGGGGTAACCTACGAGCAGTACTTC. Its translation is CASSLGVGVTYEQYF.

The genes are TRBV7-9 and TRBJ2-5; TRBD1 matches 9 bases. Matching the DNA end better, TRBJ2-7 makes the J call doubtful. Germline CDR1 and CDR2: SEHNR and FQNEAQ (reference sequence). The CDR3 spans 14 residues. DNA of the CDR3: TGTGCCAGCAGCCTGGGGACAGGGAAGAACGAGCAGTACTTC. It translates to CASSLGTGKNEQYF.

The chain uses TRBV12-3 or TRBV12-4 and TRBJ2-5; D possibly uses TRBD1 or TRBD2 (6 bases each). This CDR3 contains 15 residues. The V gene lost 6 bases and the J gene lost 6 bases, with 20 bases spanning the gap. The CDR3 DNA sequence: TGTGCCAGCAGCAATGGGGTCGGGGGCTGGCAGACCCAGTACTTC. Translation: CASSNGVGGWQTQYF.

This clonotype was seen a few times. CDR3 nucleotide sequence: TGCAGTGCTAGCCCCGATGGACGCCTCCAGGTCCACGAGCAGTACTTC. This translates into CSASPDGRLQVHEQYF. The chain combines TRBV20-1 with TRBJ2-7; D unclear. The CDR3 extends over 16 amino acids. CDR1 and CDR2 (germline): DFQATT, SNEGSKA (reference sequence). V shed 3 bases and J shed 5 bases, with 23 bases lying between them.

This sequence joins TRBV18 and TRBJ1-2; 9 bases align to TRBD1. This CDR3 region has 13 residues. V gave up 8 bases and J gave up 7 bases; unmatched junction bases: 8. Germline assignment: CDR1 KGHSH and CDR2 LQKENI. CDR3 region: CASSPDRGSGYTF. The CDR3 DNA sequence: TGTGCCAGCAGCCCGGACAGGGGAAGTGGCTACACCTTC.

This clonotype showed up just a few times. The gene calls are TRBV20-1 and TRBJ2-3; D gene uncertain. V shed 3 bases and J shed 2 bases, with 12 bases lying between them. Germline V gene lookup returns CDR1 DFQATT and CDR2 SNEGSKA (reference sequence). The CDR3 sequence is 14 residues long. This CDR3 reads CSASSWGTTDTQYF. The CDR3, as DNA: TGCAGTGCTAGCTCGTGGGGAACCACAGATACGCAGTATTTT.

Here the CDR3 reads CASSETSKLFF. The CDR3 DNA reads TGTGCCAGCAGTGAAACGTCAAAACTGTTTTTT. The rearrangement uses TRBV2 and TRBJ1-4; the D is unclear. V lost 2 bases and J lost 10, with 5 bases in between. The CDR3 loop spans 11 amino acids. Germline V gene data show CDR1 as SNHLY and CDR2 as FYNNEI.

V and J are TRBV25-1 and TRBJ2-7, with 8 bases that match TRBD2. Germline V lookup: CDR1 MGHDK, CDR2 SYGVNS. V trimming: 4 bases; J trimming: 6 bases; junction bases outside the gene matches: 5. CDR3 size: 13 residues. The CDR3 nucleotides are TGTGCCAGCAGTGCCGGACTAGCTGGCGAGCAGTACTTC. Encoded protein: CASSAGLAGEQYF.

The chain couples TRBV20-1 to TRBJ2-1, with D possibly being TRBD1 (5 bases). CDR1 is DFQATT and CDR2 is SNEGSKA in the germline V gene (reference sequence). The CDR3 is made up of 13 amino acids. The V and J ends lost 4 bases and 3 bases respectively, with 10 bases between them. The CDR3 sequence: CSAKGPCYNEQFF. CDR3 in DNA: TGCAGTGCTAAGGGGCCTTGCTACAATGAGCAGTTCTTC.

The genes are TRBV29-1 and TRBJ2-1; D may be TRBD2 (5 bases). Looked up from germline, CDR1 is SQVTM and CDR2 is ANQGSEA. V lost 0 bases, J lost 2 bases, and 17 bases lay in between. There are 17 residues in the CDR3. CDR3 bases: TGCAGCGTTGAAGATCTTCTAAGAACGGGAACCTACAATGAGCAGTTCTTC. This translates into CSVEDLLRTGTYNEQFF.

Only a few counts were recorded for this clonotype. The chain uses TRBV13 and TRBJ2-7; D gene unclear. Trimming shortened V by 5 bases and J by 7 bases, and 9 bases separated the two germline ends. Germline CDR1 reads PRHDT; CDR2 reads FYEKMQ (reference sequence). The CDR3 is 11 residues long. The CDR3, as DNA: TGTGCCAGCAGCGAGGCGGAGGAGCAGTACTTC. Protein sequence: CASSEAEEQYF.

The CDR3: CAIGLGGRPNYGYTF. Here the CDR3 DNA reads TGTGCCATCGGGCTAGGTGGACGCCCGAACTATGGCTACACCTTC. This chain links TRBV10-3 with TRBJ1-2; D remains ambiguous. V lost 8 bases and J lost 2, with 18 bases in between. CDR1 is ENHRY, CDR2 SYGVKD, per germline. The CDR3 is made up of 15 amino acids.

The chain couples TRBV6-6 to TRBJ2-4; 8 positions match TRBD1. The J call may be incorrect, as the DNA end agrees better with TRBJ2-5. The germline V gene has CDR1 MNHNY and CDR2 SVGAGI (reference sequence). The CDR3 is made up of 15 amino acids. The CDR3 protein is CASSWPTGDGETQYF. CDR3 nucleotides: TGTGCCAGCAGTTGGCCGACAGGGGATGGGGAGACCCAGTACTTC.